Each of the 8 T cell receptor gamma chains below was sequenced from the same sample in a study of gamma-delta chains in newborns, infants, children. TCRdb re-called the reads through CATT. The sample gives approximately 600 gamma-chain clones, around 39% of which show up once; about a third is in the top ten. Sequencing used blood. The receptors stem from a child who was a newborn, infant or young child, either healthy, febrile or measles-vaccinated (not recorded which).

Points on this clone: A junction end diverges from the germline sequence, so it may reflect a read error. Distinct nucleotide sequences in the sample also encode this CDR3. CDR3 sequence (DNA): TGCGCCTTGTGGGAGGTGCCCGAGTTGGGCAAAAAAATCAAGGTATTT. It is translated as CALWEVPELGKKIKVF. The rearrangement uses TRGV9 and TRGJP. In the absence of a J gene in TCRdb, the DNA was matched to germline to assign it here. This CDR3 is 16 amino acids long. The germline V gene has CDR1 GITISATS and CDR2 ISYDGTV (reference sequence).

This clone was seen a handful of times. Other nucleotide sequences from this sample produce the same CDR3. The V call is TRGV9, the J call TRGJP. The J gene is absent in TCRdb and was assigned here via DNA matching to germline. Germline V gives CDR1 GITISATS, CDR2 ISYDGTV (reference sequence). Trimming took 0 bases from V and 9 from J; bases not matched to a gene: 2. The CDR3 covers 15 residues. The chain's CDR3 is CALWEVGLGKKIKVF. The CDR3 DNA reads as TGTGCCTTGTGGGAGGTGGGGTTGGGCAAAAAAATCAAGGTATTT.

This clone was picked up a small number of times. V is TRGV9 and J is TRGJP. TCRdb does not report a J gene; here it was assigned by matching the DNA to germline references. The V gene end was trimmed by 0 bases and the J gene end by 7 bases; junction bases not matched to a gene: 6. The germline CDR1 and CDR2 sequences are GITISATS and ISYDGTV (reference sequence). The CDR3 is 17 amino acids. CDR3 sequence: CALWEVHKELGKKIKVF. The DNA of the CDR3 is TGTGCCTTGTGGGAGGTGCACAAGGAGTTGGGCAAAAAAATCAAGGTATTT.

The chain joins TRGV9 to TRGJP. The J gene is absent in TCRdb and was assigned here via DNA matching to germline. This CDR3 has 17 residues. Trimming removed 0 bases from V and 16 bases from J; junction bases left unmatched: 15. In germline, CDR1 is GITISATS, CDR2 ISYDGTV (reference sequence). The CDR3 DNA reads as TGTGCCTTGTGGGAGGTGCAGAAGGAGTCGGGTAAAAAAATCAAGGTATTT. Its protein product is CALWEVQKESGKKIKVF.

This clone was seen only a few times. The rearrangement links TRGV9 to TRGJP. No J segment appears in TCRdb, so it was assigned here by matching the sequence to germline. Germline V lookup: CDR1 GITISATS, CDR2 ISYDGTV (reference sequence). The V segment lost 0 bases and the J segment 4 bases; nucleotides outside the gene matches: 9. The CDR3 contains 19 residues. CDR3 residues: CALWEVHGFQELGKKIKVF. CDR3 DNA sequence: TGTGCCTTGTGGGAGGTGCATGGATTTCAAGAGTTGGGCAAAAAAATCAAGGTATTT.

This clone was counted only a few times. The chain employs TRGV9 and TRGJP. TCRdb lists no J gene, so it was determined here by aligning the DNA to germline. This CDR3 region has 15 residues. Germline V gene sequence: CDR1 GITISATS, CDR2 ISYDGTV (reference sequence). After removal of 1 base from V and 9 bases from J, the junction contained 3 bases not matched to a gene. The CDR3 spells CALWEVALGKKIKVF. In nucleotides, the CDR3 is TGTGCCTTGTGGGAGGTTGCGTTGGGCAAAAAAATCAAGGTATTT.

This clone was counted only a few times. The V call is TRGV9, the J call TRGJP. The J gene comes from matching the DNA to germline here; TCRdb lacks it. V shed 4 bases and J 5 bases; nucleotides not matched to a gene: 5. This CDR3 comprises 16 residues. In germline, CDR1 is GITISATS, CDR2 ISYDGTV (reference sequence). The CDR3 nucleotides read TGTGCCTTGTGGGAAACAAAAGAGTTGGGCAAAAAAATCAAGGTATTT. Its protein is CALWETKELGKKIKVF.

This clone is deemed large. This chain links TRGV9 with TRGJP. The J gene was not available in TCRdb and was assigned here by matching the DNA to germline segments. From germline, CDR1 is GITISATS and CDR2 ISYDGTV (reference sequence). V trimming: 3 bases; J trimming: 3 bases; junction bases outside the gene matches: 2. The CDR3 loop spans 16 amino acids. The CDR3 DNA follows: TGTGCCTTGTGGGAGACGCAAGAGTTGGGCAAAAAAATCAAGGTATTT. Amino acids: CALWETQELGKKIKVF.